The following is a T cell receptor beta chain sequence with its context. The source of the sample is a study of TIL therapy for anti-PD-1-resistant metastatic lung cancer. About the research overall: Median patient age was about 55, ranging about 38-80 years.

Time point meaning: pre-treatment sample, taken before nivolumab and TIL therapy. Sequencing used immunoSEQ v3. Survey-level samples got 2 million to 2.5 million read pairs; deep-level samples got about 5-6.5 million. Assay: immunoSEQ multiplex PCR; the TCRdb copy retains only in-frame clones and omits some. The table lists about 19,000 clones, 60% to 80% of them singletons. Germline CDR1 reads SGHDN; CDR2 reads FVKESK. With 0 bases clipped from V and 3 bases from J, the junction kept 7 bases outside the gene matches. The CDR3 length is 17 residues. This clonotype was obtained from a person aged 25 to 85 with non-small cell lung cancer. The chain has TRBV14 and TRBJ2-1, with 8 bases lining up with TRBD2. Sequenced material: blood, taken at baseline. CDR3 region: CASSQDIAGGFYNEQFF. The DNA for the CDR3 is TGTGCCAGCAGCCAAGATATCGCGGGGGGCTTCTACAATGAGCAGTTCTTC.